These T cell receptor beta chains were read from a single sample in a study of blood T cell repertoires in COVID-19. Using immunoSEQ multiplex PCR, the repertoire was profiled, and TCRdb retains in-frame clones only, with some absent. The table has about 190,000 clones, roughly 81% seen once. Sequenced: peripheral blood. The receptor source for this set is a woman in her 70s with active or convalescent COVID-19. The CDR3 runs from the conserved cysteine through the conserved F or W. Each record gives: D gene, V gene, J gene, clone size, CDR3 protein, CDR3 DNA. The D gene is left open where the match is weak. A clone size is listed for some rows: how often the clone was seen (once, few, many), or a class if it is expanded.

-,TRBV29-1,TRBJ2-7,once,CSVSGIYEQYF,TGCAGCGTTTCAGGGATCTACGAGCAGTACTTC
TRBD2,TRBV20-1,TRBJ2-7,-,CSVGGSYEQYF,TGCAGTGTTGGCGGGAGCTACGAGCAGTACTTC
TRBD1,TRBV28,TRBJ1-5,few,CASRTSKGADSNQPQHF,TGTGCCAGCAGAACCTCAAAGGGGGCGGATAGCAATCAGCCCCAGCATTTT
-,TRBV19,TRBJ1-1,-,CASSIGTISIAFF,TGTGCCAGTAGTATTGGGACAATCTCTATTGCTTTCTTT
-,TRBV19,TRBJ2-3,-,CASSIDLADVTDTQYF,TGTGCCAGTAGTATCGACCTAGCCGACGTCACAGATACGCAGTATTTT
TRBD1,TRBV9,TRBJ2-1,-,CASSRGQGYNEQFF,TGTGCCAGCAGCCGAGGACAGGGCTACAATGAGCAGTTCTTC
-,TRBV6-2/TRBV6-3,TRBJ1-5,-,CASSYSGGYQPQHF,TGTGCCAGCAGTTACTCGGGGGGATATCAGCCCCAGCATTTT
TRBD2,TRBV2,TRBJ2-3,-,CASRASGLAGGWQADTQYF,TGTGCCAGCAGAGCTTCGGGACTAGCGGGAGGATGGCAGGCAGATACGCAGTATTTT
TRBD1,TRBV11-2,TRBJ2-7,-,CASSFRTGTYEQYF,TGTGCCAGCAGCTTCCGGACAGGCACCTACGAGCAGTACTTC
-,TRBV3-1/TRBV3-2,TRBJ2-3,-,CASSQDRAARRDTQYF,TGTGCCAGCAGCCAAGATAGAGCCGCCAGGCGTGATACGCAGTATTTT
-,TRBV5-1,TRBJ2-7,-,CASSLSGPGSEQYF,TGCGCCAGCAGCTTAAGCGGCCCCGGGAGCGAGCAGTACTTC
TRBD1,TRBV19,TRBJ1-2,-,CASSKDRVDYGYTF,TGTGCCAGTAGCAAGGACAGGGTGGACTATGGCTACACCTTC
TRBD2,TRBV27,TRBJ2-3,-,CASSSASGRTSGTDTQYF,TGTGCCAGCAGTTCCGCTAGCGGGAGGACCTCAGGCACAGATACGCAGTATTTT
-,TRBV20-1,TRBJ1-2,-,CSGNRGGGYTF,TGCAGTGGGAACAGAGGAGGGGGCTACACCTTC
-,TRBV11-2,TRBJ2-2,once,CASSLQVGELFF,TGTGCCAGCAGCTTACAGGTCGGGGAGCTGTTTTTT
TRBD2,TRBV29-1,TRBJ2-5,-,CSVVTGLAGRETQYF,TGCAGCGTTGTTACTGGACTAGCGGGAAGAGAGACCCAGTACTTC
-,TRBV7-7,TRBJ2-1,-,CASSFGLNPPNEQFF,TGTGCTAGCAGCTTCGGACTAAACCCCCCCAATGAGCAGTTCTTC
-,TRBV6-5,TRBJ2-7,-,CASSSTQGREQYF,TGTGCCAGCAGTTCTACACAGGGACGCGAGCAGTACTTC
-,TRBV6-5,TRBJ2-7,once,CASSVTGASYEQYF,TGTGCCAGCAGCGTGACAGGAGCGTCCTACGAGCAGTACTTC
-,TRBV7-6,TRBJ1-2,-,CASSLETGYGYTF,TGTGCCAGCAGCTTAGAGACAGGCTATGGCTACACCTTC
-,TRBV7-2,TRBJ1-5,-,CASSLSAGVGQPQHF,TGTGCCAGCAGCTTATCAGCGGGGGTTGGCCAGCCCCAGCATTTT
-,TRBV13,TRBJ2-7,once,CASSLVGPAYEQYF,TGTGCCAGCAGCTTAGTGGGGCCGGCCTACGAGCAGTACTTC
-,TRBV5-1,TRBJ1-1,-,CASKWGMNTEAFF,TGCGCCAGCAAGTGGGGCATGAACACTGAAGCTTTCTTT
TRBD1,TRBV7-7,TRBJ2-1,once,CASSPDRRSYNEQFF,TGTGCCAGCAGCCCGGACAGGAGATCCTACAATGAGCAGTTCTTC
TRBD1,TRBV3-1/TRBV3-2,TRBJ2-5,-,CASSFGDSSKTQYF,TGTGCCAGCAGCTTCGGGGACAGCTCTAAGACCCAGTACTTC
TRBD2,TRBV13,TRBJ2-7,-,CASSPTSGRDNEQYF,TGTGCCAGCAGCCCGACTAGCGGGAGAGATAACGAGCAGTACTTC
TRBD1,TRBV24-1,TRBJ2-3,-,CATSGTGTDTQYF,TGTGCCACCTCCGGGACAGGGACAGATACGCAGTATTTT